The sequence of this T cell receptor beta chain was determined in a study of blood T cell repertoires in COVID-19. Study context: Specimens from acute and convalescent COVID-19 originated in the United States, Italy and Spain. The analysed material was cDNA or gDNA that came from T cells, B-cell-depleted T cells, or PBMCs.

Original processing methods: Estimation of nucleated cell counts relied on the amplification of reference gene primers. Assay: immunoSEQ multiplex PCR; the TCRdb copy retains only in-frame clones and omits some. The D gene and trimming were derived from the DNA, and the V and J assignments and clone size from that table. There are 130,000 to 150,000 clones in the sample; around 78% occur only once, and just under 2% lies in the top ten. This TCR derives from a woman aged 60-75 years with acute or convalescent COVID-19. Sequencing input: peripheral blood.

CDR3 amino acids: CASSRRGSYEQYF. The DNA for the CDR3 is TGTGCCAGCTCCCGGCGGGGCAGCTACGAGCAGTACTTC. V and J are TRBV18 and TRBJ2-7; D may be TRBD2 (6 bases). Trimming shortened V by 6 bases and J by 3 bases, and 12 bases separated the two germline ends. Germline V gives CDR1 KGHSH, CDR2 LQKENI. This CDR3 is built from 13 residues. Variable domain in full (rest from reference TRBV18 and TRBJ2-7): NAGVMQNPRHLVRRRGQEARLRCSPMKGHSHVYWYRQLPEEGLKFMVYLQKENIIDESGMPKERFSAEFPKEGPSILRIQQVVRGDSAAYFCASSRRGSYEQYFGPGTRLTVT.